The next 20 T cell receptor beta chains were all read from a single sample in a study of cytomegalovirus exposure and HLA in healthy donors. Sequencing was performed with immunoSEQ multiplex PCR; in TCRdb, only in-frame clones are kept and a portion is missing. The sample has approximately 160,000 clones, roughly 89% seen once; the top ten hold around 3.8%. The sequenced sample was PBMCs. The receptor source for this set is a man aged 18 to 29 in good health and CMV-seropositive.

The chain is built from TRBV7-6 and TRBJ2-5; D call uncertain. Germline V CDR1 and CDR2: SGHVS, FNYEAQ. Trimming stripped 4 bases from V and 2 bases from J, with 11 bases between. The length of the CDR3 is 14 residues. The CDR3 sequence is CASSSEFLQETQYF. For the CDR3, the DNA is TGTGCCAGCAGCTCAGAATTCCTTCAAGAGACCCAGTACTTC.

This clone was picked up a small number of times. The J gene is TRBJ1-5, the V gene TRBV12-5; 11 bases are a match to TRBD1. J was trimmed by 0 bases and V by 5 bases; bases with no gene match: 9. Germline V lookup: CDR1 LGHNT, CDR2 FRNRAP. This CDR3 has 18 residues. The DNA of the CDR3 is TGTGCTAGTGGTCCCGGGACAGGGGGAACGTATAGCAATCAGCCCCAGCATTTT. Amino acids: CASGPGTGGTYSNQPQHF.

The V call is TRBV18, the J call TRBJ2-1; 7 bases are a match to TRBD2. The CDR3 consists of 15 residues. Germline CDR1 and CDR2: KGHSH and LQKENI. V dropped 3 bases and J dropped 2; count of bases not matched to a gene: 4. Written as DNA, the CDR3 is TGTGCCAGCTCACCCCGAGCGGGGCCCTACAATGAGCAGTTCTTC. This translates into CASSPRAGPYNEQFF.

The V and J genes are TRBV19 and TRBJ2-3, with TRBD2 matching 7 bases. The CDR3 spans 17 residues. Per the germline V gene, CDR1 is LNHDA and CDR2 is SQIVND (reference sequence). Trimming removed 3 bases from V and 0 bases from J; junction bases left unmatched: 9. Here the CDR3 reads CASSMTASGTSTDTQYF. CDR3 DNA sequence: TGTGCCAGTAGTATGACGGCTAGCGGAACTAGCACAGATACGCAGTATTTT.

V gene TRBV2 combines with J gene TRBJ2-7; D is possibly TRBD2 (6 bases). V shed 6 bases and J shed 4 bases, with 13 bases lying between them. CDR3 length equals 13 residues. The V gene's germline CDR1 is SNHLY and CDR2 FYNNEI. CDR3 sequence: CASSGSPTYEQYF. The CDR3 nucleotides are TGTGCCAGCAGCGGGAGCCCAACTTACGAGCAGTACTTC.

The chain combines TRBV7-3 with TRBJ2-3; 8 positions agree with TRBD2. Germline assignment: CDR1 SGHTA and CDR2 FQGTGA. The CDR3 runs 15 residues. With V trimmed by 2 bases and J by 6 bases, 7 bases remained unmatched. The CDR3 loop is CASSLGGLGSDTQYF. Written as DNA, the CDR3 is TGTGCCAGCAGCTTAGGGGGACTAGGTTCCGATACGCAGTATTTT. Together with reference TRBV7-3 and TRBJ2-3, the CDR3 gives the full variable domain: GAGVSQTPSNKVTEKGKYVELRCDPISGHTALYWYRQSLGQGPEFLIYFQGTGAADDSGLPNDRFFAVRPEGSVSTLKIQRTERGDSAVYLCASSLGGLGSDTQYFGPGTRLTVL.

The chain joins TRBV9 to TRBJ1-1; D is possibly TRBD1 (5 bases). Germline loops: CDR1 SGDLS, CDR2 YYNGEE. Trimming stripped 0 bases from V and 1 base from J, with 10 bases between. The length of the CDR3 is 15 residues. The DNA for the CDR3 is TGTGCCAGCAGCGTAGATCCAGGGTCGAACACTGAAGCTTTCTTT. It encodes CASSVDPGSNTEAFF.

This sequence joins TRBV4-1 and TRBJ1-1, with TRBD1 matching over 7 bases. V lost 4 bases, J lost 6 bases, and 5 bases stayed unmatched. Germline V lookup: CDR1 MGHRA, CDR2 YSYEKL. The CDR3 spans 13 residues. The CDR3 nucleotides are TGCGCCAGCAGCCCACAGGGGATACCTGAAGCTTTCTTT. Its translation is CASSPQGIPEAFF.

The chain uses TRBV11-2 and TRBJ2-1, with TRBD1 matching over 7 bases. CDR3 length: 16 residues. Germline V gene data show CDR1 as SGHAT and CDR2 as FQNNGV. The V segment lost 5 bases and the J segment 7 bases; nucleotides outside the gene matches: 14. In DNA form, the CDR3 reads TGTGCCAGCAGCACCCCCTACAGGGGCCTCTGGAATGAGCAGTTCTTC. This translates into CASSTPYRGLWNEQFF.

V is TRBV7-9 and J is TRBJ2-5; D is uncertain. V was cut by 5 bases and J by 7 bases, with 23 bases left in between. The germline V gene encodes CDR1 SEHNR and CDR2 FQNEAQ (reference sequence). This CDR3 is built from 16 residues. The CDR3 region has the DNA TGTGCCAGCAGCCAACAACCCCTCTTTGATCGAGGGACCCAGTACTTC. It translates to CASSQQPLFDRGTQYF.

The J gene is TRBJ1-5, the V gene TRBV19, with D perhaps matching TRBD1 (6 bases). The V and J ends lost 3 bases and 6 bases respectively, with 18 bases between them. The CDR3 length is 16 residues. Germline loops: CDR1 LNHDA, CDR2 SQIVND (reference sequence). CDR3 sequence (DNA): TGTGCCAGTAGTATTGGAGCCAGGGGTGTCAGTCAGCCCCAGCATTTT. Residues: CASSIGARGVSQPQHF.

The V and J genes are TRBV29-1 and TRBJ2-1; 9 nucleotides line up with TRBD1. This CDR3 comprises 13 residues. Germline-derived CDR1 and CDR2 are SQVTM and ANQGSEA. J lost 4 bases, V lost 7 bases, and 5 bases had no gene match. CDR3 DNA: TGCAGCGCTGCCGGGACAGGGTACAATGAGCAGTTCTTC. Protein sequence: CSAAGTGYNEQFF.

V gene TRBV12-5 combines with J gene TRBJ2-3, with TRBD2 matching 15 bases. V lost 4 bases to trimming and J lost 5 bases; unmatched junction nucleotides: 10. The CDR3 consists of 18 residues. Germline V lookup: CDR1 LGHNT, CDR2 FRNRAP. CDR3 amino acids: CASGSTQPGLAGGDTQYF. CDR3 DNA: TGTGCTAGTGGTTCGACGCAGCCGGGACTAGCGGGAGGAGATACGCAGTATTTT. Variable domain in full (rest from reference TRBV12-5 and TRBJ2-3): DARVTQTPRHKVTEMGQEVTMRCQPILGHNTVFWYRQTMMQGLELLAYFRNRAPLDDSGMPKDRFSAEMPDATLATLKIQPSEPRDSAVYFCASGSTQPGLAGGDTQYFGPGTRLTVL.

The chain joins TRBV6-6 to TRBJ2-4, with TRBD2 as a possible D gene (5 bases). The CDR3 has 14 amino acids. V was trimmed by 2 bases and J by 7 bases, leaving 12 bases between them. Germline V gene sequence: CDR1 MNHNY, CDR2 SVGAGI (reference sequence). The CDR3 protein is CASSYGSRENIQYF. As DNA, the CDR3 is TGTGCCAGCAGTTACGGATCTAGGGAGAACATTCAGTACTTC.

The CDR3 DNA is TGTGCCAGCAGTCACCCCAGGGGGCGCGGGACCGGGGAGCTGTTTTTT. This codes for CASSHPRGRGTGELFF. The V and J genes are TRBV28 and TRBJ2-2, with 8 bases fitting TRBD1. V was clipped by 5 bases and J by 5 bases; unmatched bases: 10. The CDR3 extends over 16 amino acids. Per the germline V gene, CDR1 is MDHEN and CDR2 is SYDVKM.

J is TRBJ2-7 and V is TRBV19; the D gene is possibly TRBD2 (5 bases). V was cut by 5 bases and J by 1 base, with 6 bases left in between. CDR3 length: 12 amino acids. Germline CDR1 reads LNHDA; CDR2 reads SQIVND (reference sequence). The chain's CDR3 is CASSPGSYEQYF. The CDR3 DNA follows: TGTGCCAGTAGTCCGGGGTCCTACGAGCAGTACTTC.

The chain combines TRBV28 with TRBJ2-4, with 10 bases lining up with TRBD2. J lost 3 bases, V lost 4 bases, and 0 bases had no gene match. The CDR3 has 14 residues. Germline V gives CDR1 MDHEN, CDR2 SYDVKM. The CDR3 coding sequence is TGTGCCAGCAGTTGGACTAGCGGCAAAAACATTCAGTACTTC. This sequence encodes CASSWTSGKNIQYF.

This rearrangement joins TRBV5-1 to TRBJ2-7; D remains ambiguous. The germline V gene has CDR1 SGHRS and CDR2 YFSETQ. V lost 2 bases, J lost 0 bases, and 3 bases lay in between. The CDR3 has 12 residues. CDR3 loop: CASSFSSYEQYF. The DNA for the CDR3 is TGCGCCAGCAGCTTCAGCTCCTACGAGCAGTACTTC.

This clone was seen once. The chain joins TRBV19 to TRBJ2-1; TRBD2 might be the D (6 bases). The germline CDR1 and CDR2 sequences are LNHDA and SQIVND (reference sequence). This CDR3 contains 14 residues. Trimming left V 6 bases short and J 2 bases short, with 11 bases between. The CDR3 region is CASRFGGTYNEQFF. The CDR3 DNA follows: TGTGCCAGTAGATTTGGCGGGACCTACAATGAGCAGTTCTTC.

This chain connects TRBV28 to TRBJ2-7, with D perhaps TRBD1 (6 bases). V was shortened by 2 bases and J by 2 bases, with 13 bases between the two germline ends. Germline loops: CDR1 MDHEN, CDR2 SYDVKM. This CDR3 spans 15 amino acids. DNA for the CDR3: TGTGCCAGCAGTTTAGATTGGGCAGGGGCCTACGAGCAGTACTTC. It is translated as CASSLDWAGAYEQYF. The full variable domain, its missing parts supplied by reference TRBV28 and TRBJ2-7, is DVKVTQSSRYLVKRTGEKVFLECVQDMDHENMFWYRQDPGLGLRLIYFSYDVKMKEKGDIPEGYSVSREKKERFSLILESASTNQTSMYLCASSLDWAGAYEQYFGPGTRLTVT.